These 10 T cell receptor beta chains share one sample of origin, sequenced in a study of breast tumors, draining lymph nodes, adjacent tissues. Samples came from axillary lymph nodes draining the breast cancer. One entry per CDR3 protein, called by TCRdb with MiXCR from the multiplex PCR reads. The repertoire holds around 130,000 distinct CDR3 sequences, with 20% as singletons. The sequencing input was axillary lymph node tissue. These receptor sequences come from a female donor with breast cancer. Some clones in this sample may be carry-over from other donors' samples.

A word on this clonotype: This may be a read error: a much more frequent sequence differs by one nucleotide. This chain's CDR3 is CSATSGNTGGLFF. Written as DNA, the CDR3 is TGCAGCGCGACTAGCGGAAACACCGGGGGGCTGTTTTTT. The rearrangement uses TRBV29-1 and TRBJ2-2, with TRBD2 identical over 9 bases. Germline V gene sequence: CDR1 SQVTM, CDR2 ANQGSEA. The CDR3 has 13 amino acids.

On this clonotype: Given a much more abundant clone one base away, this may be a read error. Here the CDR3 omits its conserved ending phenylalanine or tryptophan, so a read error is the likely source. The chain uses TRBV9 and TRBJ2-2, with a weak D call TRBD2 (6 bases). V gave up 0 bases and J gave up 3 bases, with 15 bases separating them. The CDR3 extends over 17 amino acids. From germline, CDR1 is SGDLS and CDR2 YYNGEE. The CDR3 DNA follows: TGTGCCAGCAGCGTAGGAGTTATAGCGGACTACACCGGGGAGCTGTTTCTT. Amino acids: CASSVGVIADYTGELFL.

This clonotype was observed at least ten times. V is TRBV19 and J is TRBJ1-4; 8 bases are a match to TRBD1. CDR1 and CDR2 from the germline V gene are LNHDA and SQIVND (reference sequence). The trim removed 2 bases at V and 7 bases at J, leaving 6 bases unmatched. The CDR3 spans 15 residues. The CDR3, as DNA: TGTGCCAGTAGTATACAGGGGACAGGTGGTGAAAAACTGTTTTTT. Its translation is CASSIQGTGGEKLFF.

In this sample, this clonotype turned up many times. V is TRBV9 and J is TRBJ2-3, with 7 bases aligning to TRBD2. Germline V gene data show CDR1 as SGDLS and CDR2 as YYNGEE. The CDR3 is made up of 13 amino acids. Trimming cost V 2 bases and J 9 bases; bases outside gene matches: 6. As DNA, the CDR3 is TGTGCCAGCAGCGTCGCTCCTAGCGGCACGCAGTATTTT. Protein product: CASSVAPSGTQYF.

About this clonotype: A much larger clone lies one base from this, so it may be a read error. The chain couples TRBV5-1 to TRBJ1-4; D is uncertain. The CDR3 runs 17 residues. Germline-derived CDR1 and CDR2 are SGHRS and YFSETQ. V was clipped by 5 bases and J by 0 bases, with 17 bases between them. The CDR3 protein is CASRVDVNGATNEKLFF. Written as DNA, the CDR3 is TGCGCCAGCAGGGTAGATGTGAATGGTGCAACTAATGAAAAACTGTTTTTT.

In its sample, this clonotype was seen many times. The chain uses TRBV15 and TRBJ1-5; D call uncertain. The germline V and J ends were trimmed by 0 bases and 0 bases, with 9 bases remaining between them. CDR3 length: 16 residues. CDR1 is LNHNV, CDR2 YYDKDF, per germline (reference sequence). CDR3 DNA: TGTGCCACCAGCAGAGATCGGAACATTAGCAATCAGCCCCAGCATTTT. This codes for CATSRDRNISNQPQHF.

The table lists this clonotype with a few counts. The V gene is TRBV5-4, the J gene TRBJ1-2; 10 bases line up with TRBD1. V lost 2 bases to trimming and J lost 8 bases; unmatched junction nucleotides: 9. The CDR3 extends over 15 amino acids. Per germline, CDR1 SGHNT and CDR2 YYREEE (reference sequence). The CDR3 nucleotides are TGTGCCAGCAGCTTAGAGACAGGGGGCGTAGAAGGCTACACCTTC. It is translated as CASSLETGGVEGYTF.

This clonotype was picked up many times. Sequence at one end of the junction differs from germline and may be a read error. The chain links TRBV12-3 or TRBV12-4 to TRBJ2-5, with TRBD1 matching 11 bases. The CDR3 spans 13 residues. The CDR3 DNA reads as TGTGCCAGCAACACGGGACAGGGGGACTCGCAAAGCTTC. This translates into CASNTGQGDSQSF.

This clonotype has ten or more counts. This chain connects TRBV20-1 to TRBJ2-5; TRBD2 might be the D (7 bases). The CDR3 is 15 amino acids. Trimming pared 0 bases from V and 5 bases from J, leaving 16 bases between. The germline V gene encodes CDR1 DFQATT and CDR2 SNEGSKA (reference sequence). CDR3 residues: CSARDVRGGDETQYF. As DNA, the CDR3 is TGCAGTGCTAGAGATGTGAGGGGGGGAGATGAGACCCAGTACTTC.

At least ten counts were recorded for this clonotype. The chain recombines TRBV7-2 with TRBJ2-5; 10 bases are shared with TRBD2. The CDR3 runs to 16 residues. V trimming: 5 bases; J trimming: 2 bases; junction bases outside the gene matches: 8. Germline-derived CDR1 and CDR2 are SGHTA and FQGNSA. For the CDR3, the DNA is TGTGCCAGCAGCGCCTTCAGCGGGAGGGGACAAGAGACCCAGTACTTC. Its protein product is CASSAFSGRGQETQYF.